The 15 T cell receptor beta chains listed next were all sequenced from one sample in a study of shared T cell receptors in the human thymus. Generated by immunoSEQ multiplex PCR, the TCRdb table keeps only in-frame clones and is missing some. The table includes approximately 730,000 clones, approximately 85% detected once. These data are also associated with another study on human thymus T cells.

The sequenced sample consisted of thymocytes. Every receptor here comes from a girl in the first two years of life with a congenital heart defect.

J is TRBJ1-6 and V is TRBV7-2; D unresolved. Germline V gene lookup returns CDR1 SGHTA and CDR2 FQGNSA. CDR3 length: 15 amino acids. Trimming shortened V by 4 bases and J by 7 bases, and 14 bases separated the two germline ends. The CDR3 DNA reads as TGTGCCAGCAGCTCGGATGACCCAGGAAATTCACCCCTCCACTTT. This gives the protein CASSSDDPGNSPLHF.

This sequence joins TRBV28 and TRBJ2-4, with 10 bases aligning to TRBD1. The CDR3 runs to 19 residues. Germline lookup yields CDR1 MDHEN and CDR2 SYDVKM. The ends lost 2 bases at V and 0 bases at J; junction bases unmatched: 10. In nucleotides, the CDR3 is TGTGCCAGCAGTTTAGGGACAGGGGTTAAGGGAAAAGCCAAAAACATTCAGTACTTC. This translates into CASSLGTGVKGKAKNIQYF.

The V and J genes are TRBV6-1 and TRBJ2-7, with 7 bases fitting TRBD1. The CDR3 runs to 14 residues. Germline V lookup: CDR1 MNHNS, CDR2 SASEGT. The junction had 8 bases not matched to a gene; V was cut back by 5 bases and J by 4 bases. For the CDR3, the DNA is TGTGCCAGCAGTCCCCGGGACAGCCAGTACGAGCAGTACTTC. Residues: CASSPRDSQYEQYF.

The chain has TRBV11-2 and TRBJ2-3; 12 nucleotides align to TRBD2. This CDR3 contains 17 residues. Per the germline V gene, CDR1 is SGHAT and CDR2 is FQNNGV. Trimming removed 6 bases from V and 9 bases from J; junction bases left unmatched: 16. This chain's CDR3 is CASSRKRTSGEPGTQYF. The CDR3 region has the DNA TGTGCCAGCAGTCGAAAACGGACTAGCGGGGAGCCAGGAACGCAGTATTTT.

This chain joins TRBV19 and TRBJ1-4; D ambiguous. The germline gives CDR1 LNHDA, CDR2 SQIVND (reference sequence). V was pared by 7 bases and J by 3 bases, with 12 bases between. The CDR3 spans 14 residues. CDR3 sequence reads: CASTPVFANEKLFF. The CDR3 nucleotides are TGTGCCAGTACCCCTGTTTTTGCTAATGAAAAACTGTTTTTT.

The chain recombines TRBV6-5 with TRBJ2-2; a weak D match, TRBD2 (5 bases). CDR1 is MNHEY and CDR2 is SVGAGI in the germline V gene. Between the trimmed V and J ends, which lost 6 bases and 1 base, there was a span of 9 bases. The CDR3 loop spans 14 amino acids. Written as DNA, the CDR3 is TGTGCCAGCAGGAGGACTTGGAACACCGGGGAGCTGTTTTTT. It is translated as CASRRTWNTGELFF.

This clone was counted a few times. The rearrangement joins TRBV14 to TRBJ1-2, with D possibly matching TRBD1 (6 bases). The CDR3 has 17 amino acids. Germline-derived CDR1 and CDR2 are SGHDN and FVKESK. Trimming stripped 0 bases from V and 2 bases from J, with 16 bases between. CDR3 sequence: CASSQDIAGQHNYGYTF. In DNA form, the CDR3 reads TGTGCCAGCAGCCAAGATATAGCAGGACAGCACAACTATGGCTACACCTTC.

The rearrangement uses TRBV7-6 and TRBJ1-5, with D unclear. Germline CDR1 SGHVS, CDR2 FNYEAQ. This CDR3 spans 12 amino acids. Trimming took 2 bases from V and 4 from J, leaving 3 bases between them. The DNA of the CDR3 is TGTGCCAGCAGCTTACTTAATCAGCCCCAGCATTTT. Translated, it gives CASSLLNQPQHF.

The CDR3 DNA reads TGTGCCAGCAGTTGCCCTAGCGGGGGGGAGACCCAGTACTTC. Amino acid sequence: CASSCPSGGETQYF. The chain links TRBV5-8 to TRBJ2-5; 11 nucleotides agree with TRBD2. With 5 bases clipped from V and 5 bases from J, the junction kept 5 bases outside the gene matches. The CDR3 sequence is 14 residues long. Germline CDR1 SGHTS, CDR2 YDEGEE. Full variable domain (rest looked up from reference TRBV5-8 and TRBJ2-5): EAGVTQSPTHLIKTRGQQATLRCSPISGHTSVYWYQQALGLGLQFLLWYDEGEERNRGNFPPRFSGRQFPNYSSELNVNALELEDSALYLCASSCPSGGETQYFGPGTRLLVL.

V usage is TRBV10-3 and J usage is TRBJ1-1, with 8 bases fitting TRBD1. V dropped 7 bases and J dropped 1; count of bases not matched to a gene: 20. Per germline, CDR1 ENHRY and CDR2 SYGVKD. The CDR3 runs 19 residues. The CDR3 sequence is CAIMSQNIERTGGNTEAFF. The CDR3 nucleotides read TGTGCCATCATGAGCCAAAACATAGAAAGAACAGGGGGGAACACTGAAGCTTTCTTT.

This clone turned up a few times. The chain employs TRBV19 and TRBJ1-1; D is unresolved. In germline, CDR1 is LNHDA, CDR2 SQIVND (reference sequence). This CDR3 is 16 amino acids long. With 6 bases removed from V and 0 bases from J, the gap between germline ends came to 17 bases. For the CDR3, the DNA is TGTGCCAGTAGGGAAGAGGGCGGACGATTGAACACTGAAGCTTTCTTT. It is translated as CASREEGGRLNTEAFF.

The rearrangement links TRBV11-2 to TRBJ1-1, with D maybe TRBD1 (5 bases). Trimming left V 5 bases short and J 5 bases short, with 12 bases between. Germline loops: CDR1 SGHAT, CDR2 FQNNGV. This CDR3 is 13 amino acids long. The CDR3 here is CASSQSTATEAFF. The CDR3 DNA sequence: TGTGCCAGCAGCCAATCGACAGCAACTGAAGCTTTCTTT.

This rearrangement joins TRBV4-2 to TRBJ2-5; 8 positions agree with TRBD2. CDR3 length equals 16 residues. Germline CDR1 reads LGHNA; CDR2 reads YNFKEQ. Losses at the gene ends were 4 bases for V and 5 bases for J; bases not matched to a gene: 12. The CDR3 bases are TGTGCCAGCAGCCGGCGGGGGGCGGCAGGGGAGGAGACCCAGTACTTC. It encodes CASSRRGAAGEETQYF.

This chain uses TRBV7-8 with TRBJ1-6, with D possibly matching TRBD1 (6 bases). Germline V gene lookup returns CDR1 SGHVS and CDR2 FQNEAQ. Trimming pared 1 base from V and 6 bases from J, leaving 16 bases between. This CDR3 is 17 amino acids long. This CDR3 is CASSLGLGQTPNSPLHF. DNA of the CDR3: TGTGCCAGCAGCTTAGGGCTCGGACAGACCCCTAATTCACCCCTCCACTTT.

The rearrangement links TRBV27 to TRBJ2-7, with D perhaps matching TRBD1 (5 bases). Looked up from germline, CDR1 is MNHEY and CDR2 is SMNVEV (reference sequence). Trimming cost V 3 bases and J 6 bases, with 9 bases left between them. CDR3 length: 12 residues. CDR3 sequence: CASSFRGSEQYF. DNA for the CDR3: TGTGCCAGCAGTTTTAGGGGATCCGAGCAGTACTTC.